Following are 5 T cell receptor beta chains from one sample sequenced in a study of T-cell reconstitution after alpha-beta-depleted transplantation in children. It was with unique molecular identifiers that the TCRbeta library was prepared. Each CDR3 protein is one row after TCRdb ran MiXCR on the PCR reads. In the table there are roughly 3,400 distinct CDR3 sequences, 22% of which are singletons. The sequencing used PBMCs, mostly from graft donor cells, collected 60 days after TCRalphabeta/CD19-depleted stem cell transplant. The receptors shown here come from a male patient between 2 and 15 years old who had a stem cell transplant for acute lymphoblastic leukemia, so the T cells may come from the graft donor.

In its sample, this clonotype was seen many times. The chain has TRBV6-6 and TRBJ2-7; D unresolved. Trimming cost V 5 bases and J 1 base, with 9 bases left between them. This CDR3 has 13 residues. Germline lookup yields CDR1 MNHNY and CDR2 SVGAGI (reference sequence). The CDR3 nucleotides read TGTGCCAGCAGTAGAAGTGAGTCCTACGAGCAGTACTTC. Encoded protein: CASSRSESYEQYF.

The CDR3 sequence: CASSVERYPGGTNEKLFF. DNA for the CDR3: TGTGCCAGCAGCGTAGAGAGGTATCCAGGGGGAACTAATGAAAAACTGTTTTTT. J is TRBJ1-4 and V is TRBV9, with 7 bases aligning to TRBD1. V lost 0 bases to trimming and J lost 1 base; unmatched junction nucleotides: 9. The CDR3 contains 18 residues. The germline V gene encodes CDR1 SGDLS and CDR2 YYNGEE.

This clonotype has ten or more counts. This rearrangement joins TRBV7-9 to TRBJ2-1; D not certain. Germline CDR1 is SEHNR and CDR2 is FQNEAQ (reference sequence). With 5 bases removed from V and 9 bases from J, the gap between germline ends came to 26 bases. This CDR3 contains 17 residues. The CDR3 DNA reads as TGTGCCAGCAGCACCCCCCTCCGGAGTAGCTTTATCGGTGAGCAGTTCTTC. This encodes CASSTPLRSSFIGEQFF.

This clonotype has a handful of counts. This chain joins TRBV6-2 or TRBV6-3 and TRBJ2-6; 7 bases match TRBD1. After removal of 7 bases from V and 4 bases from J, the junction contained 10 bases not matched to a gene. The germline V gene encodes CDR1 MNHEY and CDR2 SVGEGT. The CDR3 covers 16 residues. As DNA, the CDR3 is TGTGCCAGCACTTTCCCAGGGGGATCCGGGGCCAACGTCCTGACTTTC. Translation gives CASTFPGGSGANVLTF.

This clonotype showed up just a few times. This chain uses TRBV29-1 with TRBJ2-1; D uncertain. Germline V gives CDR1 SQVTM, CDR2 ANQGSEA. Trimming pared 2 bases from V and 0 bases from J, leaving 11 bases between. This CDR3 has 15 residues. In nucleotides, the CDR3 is TGCAGCGTTGAAATTTGGGATAGCTCCTACAATGAGCAGTTCTTC. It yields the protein CSVEIWDSSYNEQFF.